This TCR beta chain originates from a study of T cell responses to AZD1222 COVID-19 vaccine. Broader study findings: In all cases, repertoires were sampled only after the peak T cell response. Unmutated variant regions are reportedly the target of nearly half of TCRs that are spike-specific.

Assay used: immunoSEQ multiplex PCR; TCRdb lists only in-frame clones, some missing. Of approximately 190,000 clones listed, approximately 90% are singletons. Concerning this clone itself: Its cognate antigen is unknown.

V dropped 5 bases and J dropped 4; count of bases not matched to a gene: 3. CDR1 is LGHDT and CDR2 is YNNKEL in the germline V gene (reference sequence). This CDR3 is built from 13 residues. This receptor was obtained from an adult in good health. The specimen was peripheral blood, collected on day 0 of AZD1222 vaccination. This chain connects TRBV3-1 (or the pseudogene TRBV3-2) to TRBJ2-5, with 8 bases matching TRBD2. The CDR3: CASSLGTRETQYF. The DNA of the CDR3 is TGTGCCAGCAGCTTAGGGACTAGAGAGACCCAGTACTTC.